This T cell receptor beta chain was identified in a study of T cells in Graves' hyperthyroidism and ophthalmopathy (dated by TCRdb to the late 2010s). For context, the study as a whole: Peripheral blood samples were taken at initial diagnosis, before any treatment was given. To identify TCR V-J signatures that set the groups apart, the researchers used a discovery cohort of about a hundred patients, made up of 40 to 45 with Graves' ophthalmopathy and 57 with stable Graves' hyperthyroidism. Prospective prediction of ophthalmopathy was tested in an independent validation cohort of 18 to 20 hyperthyroidism patients and 15 to 17 patients who later progressed to ophthalmopathy. The approximately 95 discovery patients were divided at random into training and test sets in a 7:3 ratio. In addition, the study compared T-cell repertoires in thyroid tissue and in blood from over 5 Graves' hyperthyroidism patients. After sampling, hyperthyroidism patients received methimazole starting at 30 mg daily, and ophthalmopathy patients received high-dose intravenous methylprednisolone. The paper reports TCR Vbeta CDR3 sequencing of over 130 peripheral blood samples: under 45 ophthalmopathy, fewer than 85 hyperthyroidism and some 17 progressor patients. Findings and caveats that apply to the study as a whole: A 13 V-J signature model separated ophthalmopathy from stable hyperthyroidism, with 87.88% sensitivity and 81% to 83% specificity in cross-validation and 80%/75% in testing. In validation, the model predicted progression to ophthalmopathy a median of around six months before onset, with about 70% sensitivity and about 72% specificity. Blood samples also contained most of the expanded thyroid clonotypes (frequency above 0.001), which suggests that blood repertoires may reflect thyroid immune responses. Sample size was not statistically predetermined, and investigators were not blinded to group allocation.

Counted from cysteine to phenylalanine, this CDR3 has 16 amino acids. Here the CDR3 DNA is all that survives: 48 bases in frame from base 1. The junction shows trimming of 1 base on V and 2 bases on J, plus 14 bases between the germline ends. CDR1 and CDR2, per the germline V gene (reference sequence), are SEHNR and FQNEAQ. Graves' hyperthyroidism was defined as stable when no progression to ophthalmopathy occurred over 18 months of follow-up. The hyperthyroidism patients were between 18 and 65 years old and newly diagnosed, with a disease duration of less than 2 months. Any patient with an uncontrolled infection, another autoimmune disease, pregnancy or lactation was excluded. Diagnoses relied on clinical symptoms, serum thyroxine and TRAb, thyroid ultrasound and orbital computed tomography. PBMCs were separated from roughly 9.3 ml of fresh peripheral blood using Ficoll-Paque density gradient centrifugation. Total RNA was extracted using Trizol reagent, and RNA quality was assessed on an Agilent 2100 Bioanalyzer.

This clonotype has only a few counts. Its antigen target is currently unknown. No per-base quality is available; no much larger clone lies one base away. The TCR beta CDR3 regions were amplified from the RNA transcripts. For the first round of RT-PCR on the TCR CDR3, the HTBI primer set was used together with the Qiagen OneStep RT-PCR kit. The libraries were constructed in a second round of multiplex PCR and then size-selected and purified. Libraries were sequenced paired-end with 100 bp reads on an Illumina HiSeq2000. The study's processing was this. SOAPnuke was used to process the raw data, throwing out any read that contained adapters or uncalled bases, had a mean Phred below 15, or lacked an exact constant-primer or identifier match. COPE v1.2.5 was used to merge high-quality paired reads, and clonotypes were defined as unique nucleotide sequences. Clonotypes were aligned to IMGT TRBV, TRBD and TRBJ reference segments using MiTCR v1.1. The analysis was restricted to V-J combinations with a frequency above 0.0001, which together covered just over 98% of the repertoires. A TCS score was defined as the ratio between F50 (clonal expansion) and ExV (chaos), using BLOSUM62-based TCRdist between CDR3 peptides within each V-J. Welch's t-statistics and random forest reduced just over 500 V-J features to roughly 13, which were used in a naive Bayes classifier (R e1071). The Morisita-Horn index was used to measure how similar the thyroid and blood repertoires were. Starting from the raw public reads, TCRdb applied fastp trimming at Q25, assembled clones with MiXCR and retained in-frame beta chains. Each record represents a unique CDR3 protein, reported with the most common genes and DNA among its rows. V and J calls and clone size were set by TCRdb, not the authors. For this sample there are hundreds of thousands of distinct CDR3 sequences; roughly 40% appear just once. The ten largest clonotypes hold about 9% of the sample.

The source material was blood. The chain is encoded by TRBV7-9 joined to TRBJ2-5, with TRBD1 tentatively as D gene (6 bases match). The sequence was collected from a man younger than 35 with Graves' hyperthyroidism. Here is the DNA: TGTGCCAGCAGCTTAGATTGGACAGCTTTACAAGAGACCCAGTACTTC. This sequence encodes CASSLDWTALQETQYF.